One and the same sample provided the 9 T cell receptor beta chains below, sequenced in a study of OX40 agonist ivuxolimab in advanced cancers. Some clones are missing from TCRdb's copy, which holds only in-frame ones; the method was immunoSEQ multiplex PCR. The sample lists more than 9,000 clones, 65% to 85% occurring once. The specimen was CD4+ or CD8+ T cells sorted from blood, collected in a trial of the OX40 agonist ivuxolimab. The origin of the receptors is an adult with an advanced solid tumor such as melanoma, head and neck, liver or kidney cancer.

V is TRBV6-5 and J is TRBJ1-2; D is perhaps TRBD1 (5 bases). Looked up from germline, CDR1 is MNHEY and CDR2 is SVGAGI. V lost 0 bases and J lost 4, with 12 bases in between. This CDR3 has 15 residues. CDR3 sequence (DNA): TGTGCCAGCAGTTACTCCTCGGGGCAGGTCTATGGCTACACCTTC. This translates into CASSYSSGQVYGYTF.

Relative to its sample, this clone is medium-sized. The chain combines TRBV9 with TRBJ2-7; TRBD1 agrees at 7 bases. The CDR3 is 14 amino acids. Germline V CDR1 and CDR2: SGDLS, YYNGEE. Trimming took 4 bases from V and 5 from J; bases not matched to a gene: 9. CDR3 DNA: TGTGCCAGCAGCCCCTCCGACAGGGCCCACGAGCAGTACTTC. Its protein product is CASSPSDRAHEQYF.

The count of this clone is one. The chain combines TRBV7-9 with TRBJ2-7; 10 nucleotides agree with TRBD1. CDR3 size: 13 residues. V shed 8 bases, J shed 1 base, and the junction held 2 bases outside the gene matches. In germline, CDR1 is SEHNR, CDR2 FQNEAQ (reference sequence). The CDR3 DNA sequence: TGTGCCAGCGAGGGACAGGGGTCCTACGAGCAGTACTTC. Protein sequence: CASEGQGSYEQYF. The variable domain in full, with the rest retrieved from reference TRBV7-9 and TRBJ2-7, is DTGVSQNPRHKITKRGQNVTFRCDPISEHNRLYWYRQTLGQGPEFLTYFQNEAQLEKSRLLSDRFSAERPKGSFSTLEIQRTEQGDSAMYLCASEGQGSYEQYFGPGTRLTVT.

The J gene is TRBJ2-1, the V gene TRBV2; D is perhaps TRBD2 (5 bases). V gave up 6 bases and J gave up 0 bases, with 9 bases separating them. This CDR3 has 14 residues. Germline V gene lookup returns CDR1 SNHLY and CDR2 FYNNEI. Here the CDR3 reads CASSSGSSYNEQFF. The CDR3 nucleotides read TGTGCCAGCAGCTCGGGGAGCTCCTACAATGAGCAGTTCTTC.

The CDR3 loop is CASTIGTSGYTSDEQFF. The DNA for the CDR3 is TGTGCCAGTACCATTGGGACTAGCGGATATACAAGTGATGAGCAGTTCTTC. The chain carries TRBV19 and TRBJ2-1; TRBD2 matches at 11 bases. Germline trimming cut 7 bases from V and 8 bases from J; bases unmatched to any gene: 16. This CDR3 comprises 17 residues. Per the germline V gene, CDR1 is LNHDA and CDR2 is SQIVND (reference sequence).

This chain links TRBV27 with TRBJ2-1; 14 bases align to TRBD2. Germline CDR1 MNHEY, CDR2 SMNVEV (reference sequence). Losses at the gene ends were 5 bases for V and 9 bases for J; bases not matched to a gene: 15. CDR3 length equals 18 residues. The CDR3 loop is CASSLPRLAGGGVGEQFF. The CDR3 DNA reads as TGTGCCAGCAGTCTCCCCCGACTAGCGGGAGGGGGTGTGGGTGAGCAGTTCTTC.

This clone qualifies as medium-sized. The chain employs TRBV9 and TRBJ2-7; D is ambiguous. V dropped 3 bases and J dropped 5 bases, with 12 bases sitting between them. CDR3 length: 13 amino acids. Per germline, CDR1 SGDLS and CDR2 YYNGEE. CDR3 DNA: TGTGCCAGCAGCGAAACTTCAGGCCACGAGCAGTACTTC. Its translation is CASSETSGHEQYF. Full variable domain (missing parts from reference TRBV9 and TRBJ2-7): DSGVTQTPKHLITATGQRVTLRCSPRSGDLSVYWYQQSLDQGLQFLIQYYNGEERAKGNILERFSAQQFPDLHSELNLSSLELGDSALYFCASSETSGHEQYFGPGTRLTVT.

The J gene is TRBJ2-7, the V gene TRBV5-4, with TRBD2 identical over 12 bases. V was clipped by 0 bases and J by 0 bases; unmatched bases: 4. Germline CDR1 and CDR2: SGHNT and YYREEE (reference sequence). The CDR3 is 17 residues long. CDR3: CASSLGTSGELSYEQYF. Here the CDR3 DNA reads TGTGCCAGCAGCTTGGGGACTAGCGGGGAACTCTCCTACGAGCAGTACTTC.

This clone was observed a handful of times. The V and J genes are TRBV27 and TRBJ2-1; 15 nucleotides agree with TRBD2. V shed 0 bases, J shed 4 bases, and the junction held 7 bases outside the gene matches. The germline CDR1 and CDR2 sequences are MNHEY and SMNVEV (reference sequence). The CDR3 loop spans 19 amino acids. The CDR3 nucleotides are TGTGCCAGCAGTTTATCGGGACTAGCGGGAGGATACATGTACAATGAGCAGTTCTTC. Translating it yields CASSLSGLAGGYMYNEQFF.